These T cell receptor beta chains were read from a single sample in a study of cytomegalovirus exposure and HLA in healthy donors. The table came from immunoSEQ multiplex PCR; TCRdb's copy has only in-frame clones and leaves some out. This table holds under 200,000 clones, about 90% found once. The sequenced sample consisted of PBMCs. Source of these receptors: a woman between 18 and 29 years old in good health and CMV-seropositive. CDR3s leave out the opening cysteine and the closing phenylalanine or tryptophan. D genes are given only for firm matches.

TRBJ1-1,NA,TRBV9,ASSANPGTEAF
TRBJ1-1,TRBD1,TRBV25-1,ASSEFVGGQDTEAF
TRBJ1-1,NA,TRBV20-1,SARDPSTAF
TRBJ2-1,NA,TRBV5-1,ASSLSGRGPYNEQF
TRBJ1-5,NA,TRBV7-2,ASSPWGVTRNQPQH
TRBJ2-5,NA,TRBV28,ASRQVPKETQY
TRBJ2-5,NA,TRBV7-9,ASSRGETQY
TRBJ1-3,NA,TRBV28,ASNLGTNGNTIY
TRBJ2-5,TRBD2,TRBV5-1,ASTWTSQETQY
TRBJ2-7,TRBD2,TRBV5-6,ASRHRDYAYEQY
TRBJ2-7,TRBD2,TRBV9,ASSVEAGAYYEQY
TRBJ1-4,NA,TRBV6-6,ASSYYRGSTNEKLF
TRBJ1-5,TRBD1,TRBV27,ASSLSRTQGYNQPQH
TRBJ2-7,TRBD2,TRBV5-1,ASSPGTSGYEQY
TRBJ1-2,TRBD1,TRBV5-1,ASSSTPRGRNYGYT
TRBJ2-7,NA,TRBV13,ASSLMSGAAIYEQY
TRBJ2-7,TRBD1,TRBV5-1,ASSLDGTASYEQY
TRBJ2-1,NA,TRBV11-3,ASSPALAPYNEQF
TRBJ1-2,NA,TRBV11-1,ASSPGHPRYYGYT
TRBJ2-3,NA,TRBV6-1,VDRHCTDTQY